These 20 T cell receptor beta chains were all obtained from the same sample, sequenced in a study of human T cells and chemical hapten exposure. Noted time point: patch test 3, about 24 weeks after DPC sensitization. Treatment given: therapeutic diphenylcyclopropenone sensitization with weekly scalp DPC. TCRdb redid the calling of the RACE reads with MiXCR, one entry per CDR3 protein. The repertoire consists of roughly 100,000 distinct CDR3 sequences, with less than 45% occurring once and the leading ten covering roughly 2.7%. The sample consisted of whole blood, taken in connection with sensitization to the hapten diphenylcyclopropenone (DPC). These receptor sequences come from a man aged 35 to 55 with alopecia areata. Some clones in this sample may be carry-over from other donors' samples.

Only a few counts were recorded for this clonotype. This chain uses TRBV20-1 with TRBJ2-3; TRBD2 matches 8 bases. Per the germline V gene, CDR1 is DFQATT and CDR2 is SNEGSKA (reference sequence). With 5 bases clipped from V and 0 bases from J, the junction kept 7 bases outside the gene matches. The CDR3 runs 15 residues. The CDR3 protein is CSAPPSGFSTDTQYF. CDR3 coding DNA: TGCAGTGCTCCACCTAGCGGGTTTAGCACAGATACGCAGTATTTT.

The chain's CDR3 is CASSQNTGELFF. The CDR3 coding sequence is TGTGCCAGCAGCCAGAACACCGGGGAGCTGTTTTTT. This rearrangement joins TRBV14 to TRBJ2-2; D is ambiguous. The CDR3 runs 12 residues. CDR1 is SGHDN and CDR2 is FVKESK in the germline V gene. V dropped 3 bases and J dropped 1 base, with 0 bases sitting between them.

The chain links TRBV12-3 or TRBV12-4 to TRBJ2-7; TRBD1 matches 10 bases. CDR3 length: 15 amino acids. J lost 5 bases, V lost 7 bases, and 11 bases had no gene match. The CDR3 sequence: CASTPAGTGDHEQYV. The CDR3 region has the DNA TGTGCCAGCACCCCAGCAGGGACAGGGGACCACGAGCAGTACGTC.

The table lists this clonotype with a few counts. The V call is TRBV28, the J call TRBJ2-4; D not certain. The V gene lost 3 bases and the J gene lost 0 bases, with 3 bases spanning the gap. Looked up from germline, CDR1 is MDHEN and CDR2 is SYDVKM. This CDR3 is 13 amino acids long. The chain's CDR3 is CASSLLAKNIQYF. As DNA, the CDR3 is TGTGCCAGCAGTTTGTTAGCCAAAAACATTCAGTACTTC.

The rearrangement uses TRBV4-2 and TRBJ2-3; the match to TRBD2 covers 9 bases. The ends lost 3 bases at V and 2 bases at J; junction bases unmatched: 9. Germline V gene lookup returns CDR1 LGHNA and CDR2 YNFKEQ. CDR3 size: 17 residues. The CDR3 loop is CASSQIAGARHTDTQYF. In nucleotides, the CDR3 is TGTGCCAGCAGCCAGATAGCGGGAGCAAGGCACACAGATACGCAGTATTTT.

This clonotype was seen a handful of times. J is TRBJ1-2 and V is TRBV27; no clear D gene. This CDR3 comprises 15 residues. V was clipped by 3 bases and J by 7 bases, with 18 bases between them. The germline gives CDR1 MNHEY, CDR2 SMNVEV (reference sequence). CDR3 residues: CASSFLAGIFGGYTF. DNA for the CDR3: TGTGCCAGCAGTTTTTTGGCGGGAATATTTGGTGGCTACACCTTC.

This chain joins TRBV28 and TRBJ2-3, with D perhaps being TRBD1 or TRBD2 (5 bases each). This CDR3 is 15 amino acids long. CDR1 is MDHEN and CDR2 is SYDVKM in the germline V gene. V was clipped by 6 bases and J by 2 bases, with 15 bases between them. The CDR3 is CASRLTWDHTDTQYF. Written as DNA, the CDR3 is TGTGCCAGCAGGCTTACCTGGGACCACACAGATACGCAGTATTTT.

The V gene is TRBV9, the J gene TRBJ2-3, with TRBD2 identical over 11 bases. V lost 1 base and J lost 4; bases outside the gene matches: 2. The CDR3 has 15 residues. Germline assignment: CDR1 SGDLS and CDR2 YYNGEE. The chain's CDR3 is CASSVTSGSPDTQYF. In nucleotides, the CDR3 is TGTGCCAGCAGCGTAACTAGCGGGAGCCCAGATACGCAGTATTTT.

This sequence joins TRBV20-1 and TRBJ1-5; the D gene is possibly TRBD1 (6 bases). The germline CDR1 and CDR2 sequences are DFQATT and SNEGSKA (reference sequence). The CDR3 is made up of 14 amino acids. V shed 5 bases and J shed 7 bases, with 18 bases lying between them. The CDR3 nucleotides read TGCAGTGCTTCTCCGGGACAAGGGGTCCAGCCCCAGCATTTT. Its protein product is CSASPGQGVQPQHF.

There are many counts of this clonotype. The J gene is TRBJ1-3, the V gene TRBV20-1; perhaps TRBD1 as D (6 bases). Germline CDR1 and CDR2: DFQATT and SNEGSKA (reference sequence). The CDR3 has 14 amino acids. The V and J ends lost 1 base and 4 bases respectively, with 11 bases between them. The CDR3 sequence: CSARVETGGNTIYF. CDR3 bases: TGCAGTGCTAGAGTGGAAACAGGGGGAAACACCATATATTTT.

This clonotype has just a few counts. The chain carries TRBV4-3 and TRBJ2-7, with a tentative D call TRBD2 (6 bases). CDR3 length: 17 amino acids. Germline lookup yields CDR1 LGHNA and CDR2 YSLEER. V dropped 1 base and J dropped 0 bases, with 16 bases sitting between them. CDR3 region: CASSQAPRDSSSYEQYV. The CDR3 DNA reads as TGCGCCAGCAGCCAAGCGCCCCGGGACTCGAGCTCCTACGAGCAGTACGTC.

The sample holds a few counts of this clonotype. The chain employs TRBV12-3 or TRBV12-4 and TRBJ2-1, with 7 bases matching TRBD1. With 3 bases clipped from V and 0 bases from J, the junction kept 5 bases outside the gene matches. CDR3 length: 16 amino acids. The CDR3 loop reads CASSFGSGGSYNEQFF. The CDR3 DNA reads TGTGCCAGCAGTTTTGGATCAGGGGGCTCCTACAATGAGCAGTTCTTC.

This chain joins TRBV7-2 and TRBJ2-5, with 8 nucleotides matching TRBD1. Germline loops: CDR1 SGHTA, CDR2 FQGNSA. Trimming cost V 0 bases and J 1 base; bases outside gene matches: 7. The CDR3 consists of 17 residues. The CDR3 reads CASSLARTGTFQETQYF. The CDR3 nucleotides read TGTGCCAGCAGCTTAGCAAGGACAGGGACCTTCCAAGAGACCCAGTACTTC.

The chain combines TRBV7-9 with TRBJ2-3, with 8 bases that match TRBD2. The CDR3 is 14 amino acids. Germline V CDR1 and CDR2: SEHNR, FQNEAQ (reference sequence). V dropped 5 bases and J dropped 9; count of bases not matched to a gene: 10. DNA for the CDR3: TGTGCCAGCAGCCAAGTAGTAGCGGGACACACGCAGTATTTT. This sequence encodes CASSQVVAGHTQYF.

The table lists this clonotype with a few counts. The chain employs TRBV12-3 or TRBV12-4 and TRBJ2-1; TRBD1 is a possible D gene (6 bases). The CDR3 totals 15 residues. V dropped 6 bases and J dropped 3 bases, with 15 bases sitting between them. The CDR3 reads CASSFSGGGYNEQFF. Here the CDR3 DNA reads TGTGCCAGCAGCTTCTCTGGGGGCGGCTACAATGAGCAGTTCTTC.

This clonotype came up a few times. V usage is TRBV28 and J usage is TRBJ2-7; TRBD1 matches 11 bases. The ends lost 6 bases at V and 6 bases at J; junction bases unmatched: 7. The germline gives CDR1 MDHEN, CDR2 SYDVKM. This CDR3 comprises 14 residues. The CDR3 DNA follows: TGTGCCAGCAGACAAACGGGACAGGGGGGCGAGCAGTACGTC. Its protein product is CASRQTGQGGEQYV.

This clonotype was observed a few times. The rearrangement joins TRBV12-3 or TRBV12-4 to TRBJ1-3; no clear D gene. This CDR3 has 13 amino acids. The V gene lost 8 bases and the J gene lost 7 bases, with 15 bases spanning the gap. CDR3 loop: CASHRREGNTIYF. The CDR3, as DNA: TGTGCCAGCCACCGGCGAGAGGGCAACACCATATATTTT.

This clonotype was counted only a few times. This sequence joins TRBV15 and TRBJ2-7; D is uncertain. The CDR3 extends over 12 amino acids. Germline V gene sequence: CDR1 LNHNV, CDR2 YYDKDF (reference sequence). The ends were cut back, 0 bases at V and 3 bases at J, with 3 bases in the middle. CDR3 in amino acids: CATSRDDYEQYF. DNA for the CDR3: TGTGCCACCAGCAGAGACGACTACGAGCAGTACTTC.

This clonotype is medium-sized. The V and J genes are TRBV6-6 and TRBJ2-7; D is ambiguous. The CDR3 length is 13 residues. V was pared by 2 bases and J by 4 bases, with 9 bases between. The V gene's germline CDR1 is MNHNY and CDR2 SVGAGI (reference sequence). CDR3 nucleotide sequence: TGTGCCAGCAGTTACGATAAGGCTTACGAGCAGTACTTC. As protein: CASSYDKAYEQYF.

This clonotype has more than one count but fewer than ten. This chain connects TRBV6-5 to TRBJ2-5; D gene unclear. CDR1 and CDR2 (germline): MNHEY, SVGAGI. V gave up 2 bases and J gave up 6 bases, with 13 bases separating them. The CDR3 totals 14 residues. CDR3 DNA sequence: TGTGCCAGCAGTTACGGGGTGGCGGTGAAGACCCAGTACTTC. It is translated as CASSYGVAVKTQYF.